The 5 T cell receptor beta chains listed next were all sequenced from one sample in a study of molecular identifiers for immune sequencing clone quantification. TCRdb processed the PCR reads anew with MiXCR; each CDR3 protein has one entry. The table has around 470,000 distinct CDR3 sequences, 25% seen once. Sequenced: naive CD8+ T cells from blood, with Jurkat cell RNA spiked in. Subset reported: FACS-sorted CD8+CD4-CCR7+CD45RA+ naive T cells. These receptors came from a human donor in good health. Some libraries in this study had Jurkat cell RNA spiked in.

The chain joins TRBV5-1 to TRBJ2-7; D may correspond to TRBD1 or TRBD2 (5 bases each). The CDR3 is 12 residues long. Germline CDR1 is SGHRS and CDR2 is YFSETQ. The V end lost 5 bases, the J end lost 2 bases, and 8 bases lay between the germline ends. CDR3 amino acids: CASRGVTYEQYF. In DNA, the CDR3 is TGCGCCAGCAGGGGGGTCACCTACGAGCAGTACTTC.

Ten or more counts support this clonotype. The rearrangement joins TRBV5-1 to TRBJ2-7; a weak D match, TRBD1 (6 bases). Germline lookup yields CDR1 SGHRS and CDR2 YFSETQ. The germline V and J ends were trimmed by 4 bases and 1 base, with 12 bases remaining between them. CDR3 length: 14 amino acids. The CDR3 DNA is TGCGCCAGCAGCCTTGGGGACACTTCCTACGAGCAGTACTTC. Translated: CASSLGDTSYEQYF.

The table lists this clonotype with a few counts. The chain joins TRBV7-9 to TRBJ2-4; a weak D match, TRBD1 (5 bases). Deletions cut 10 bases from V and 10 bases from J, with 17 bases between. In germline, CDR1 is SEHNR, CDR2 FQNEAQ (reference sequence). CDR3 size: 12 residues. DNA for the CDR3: TGTGCCATGGAACAAGTAGGGGTTATTCAGTACTTC. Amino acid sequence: CAMEQVGVIQYF.

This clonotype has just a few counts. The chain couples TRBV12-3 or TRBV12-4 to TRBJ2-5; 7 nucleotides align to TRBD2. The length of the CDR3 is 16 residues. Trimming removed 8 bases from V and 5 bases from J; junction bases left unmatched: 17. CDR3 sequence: CASALTSALSWETQYF. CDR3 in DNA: TGTGCCAGCGCTTTAACTAGCGCTCTTTCTTGGGAGACCCAGTACTTC.

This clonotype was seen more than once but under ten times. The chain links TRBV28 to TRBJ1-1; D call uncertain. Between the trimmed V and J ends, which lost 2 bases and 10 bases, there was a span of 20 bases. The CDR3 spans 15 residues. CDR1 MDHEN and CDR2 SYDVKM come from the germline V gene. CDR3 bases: TGTGCCAGCAGTTTAGGAAAGACGTCACCCCCAGGAGCTTTCTTT. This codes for CASSLGKTSPPGAFF.